The TCR beta chain under discussion was sequenced for a study of T cells in Graves' hyperthyroidism and ophthalmopathy. Authors of the study amplified TCR beta CDR3 regions from RNA transcripts. With the HTBI primer set, the TCR CDR3 went through a first round of RT-PCR. TCRdb used MiXCR to reprocess the multiplex PCR reads, holding one entry per CDR3 protein. The repertoire holds approximately 400,000 distinct CDR3 sequences, with just under 15% as singletons. V was pared by 3 bases and J by 0 bases, with 6 bases between. Germline values: CDR1 MDHEN, CDR2 SYDVKM. The length of the CDR3 is 14 residues. This clonotype has a count of ten or more. Its antigen is still unknown. Study results and caveats: Ophthalmopathy onset followed model prediction by a median roughly six months.

Stable disease denoted Graves' hyperthyroidism without ophthalmopathy progression within 18 months. The PBMCs studied were ones that came from 10 ml fresh peripheral blood. The sequencing sample was made of blood. This clonotype was sampled from a woman in her 30s with Graves' hyperthyroidism. This chain connects TRBV28 to TRBJ2-1; D is undetermined. This chain's CDR3 is CASSFQSSYNEQFF. The DNA for the CDR3 is TGTGCCAGCAGTTTCCAGAGCTCCTACAATGAGCAGTTCTTC.